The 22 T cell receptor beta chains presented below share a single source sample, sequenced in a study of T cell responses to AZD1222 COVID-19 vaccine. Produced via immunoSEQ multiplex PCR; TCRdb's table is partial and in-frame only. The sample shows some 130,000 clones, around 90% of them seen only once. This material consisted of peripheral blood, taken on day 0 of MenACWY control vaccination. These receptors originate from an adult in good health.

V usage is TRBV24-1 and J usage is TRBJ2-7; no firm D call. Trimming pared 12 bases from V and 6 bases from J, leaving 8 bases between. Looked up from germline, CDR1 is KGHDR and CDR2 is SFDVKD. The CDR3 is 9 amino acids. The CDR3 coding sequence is TGTGCCGCTCGGGCCGAGCAGTACTTC. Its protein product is CAARAEQYF.

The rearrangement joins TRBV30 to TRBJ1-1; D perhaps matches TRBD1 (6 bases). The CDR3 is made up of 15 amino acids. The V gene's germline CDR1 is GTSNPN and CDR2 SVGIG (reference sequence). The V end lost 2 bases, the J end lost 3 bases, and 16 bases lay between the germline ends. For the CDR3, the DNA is TGTGCCTGGAGTCCCCCCGGGGGCGCGGACACTGAAGCTTTCTTT. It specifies CAWSPPGGADTEAFF.

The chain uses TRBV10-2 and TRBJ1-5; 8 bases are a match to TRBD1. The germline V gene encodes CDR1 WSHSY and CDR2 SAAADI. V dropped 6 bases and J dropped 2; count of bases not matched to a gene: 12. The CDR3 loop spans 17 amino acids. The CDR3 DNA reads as TGCGCCAGCAGCCCAGGGGGCAGGTTGTGGGGCAATCAGCCCCAGCATTTT. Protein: CASSPGGRLWGNQPQHF.

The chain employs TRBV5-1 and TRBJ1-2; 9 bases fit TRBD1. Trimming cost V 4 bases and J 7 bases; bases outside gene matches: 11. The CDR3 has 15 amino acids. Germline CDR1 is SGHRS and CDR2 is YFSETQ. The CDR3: CASSISGTGYFGYTF. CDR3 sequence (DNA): TGCGCCAGCAGCATTTCCGGGACAGGGTATTTTGGCTACACCTTC.

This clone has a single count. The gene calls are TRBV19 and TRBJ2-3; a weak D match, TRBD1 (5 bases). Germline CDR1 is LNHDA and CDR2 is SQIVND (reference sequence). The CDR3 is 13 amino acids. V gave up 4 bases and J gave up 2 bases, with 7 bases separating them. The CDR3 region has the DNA TGTGCCAGTAGTAAGGGGTTCACAGATACGCAGTATTTT. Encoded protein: CASSKGFTDTQYF.

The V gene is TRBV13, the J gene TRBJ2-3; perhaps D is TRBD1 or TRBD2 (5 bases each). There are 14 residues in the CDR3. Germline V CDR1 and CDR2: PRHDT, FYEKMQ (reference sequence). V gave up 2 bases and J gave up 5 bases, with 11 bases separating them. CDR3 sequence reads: CASSLWGYGDTQYF. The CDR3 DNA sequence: TGTGCCAGCAGCTTATGGGGGTATGGAGATACGCAGTATTTT.

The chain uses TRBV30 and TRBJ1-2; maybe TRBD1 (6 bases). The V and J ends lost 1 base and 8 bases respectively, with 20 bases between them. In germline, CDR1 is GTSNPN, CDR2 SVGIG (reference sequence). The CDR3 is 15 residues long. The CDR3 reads CAWSGQAKSINGYTF. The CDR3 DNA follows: TGTGCCTGGAGTGGACAGGCGAAGTCTATTAACGGCTACACCTTC.

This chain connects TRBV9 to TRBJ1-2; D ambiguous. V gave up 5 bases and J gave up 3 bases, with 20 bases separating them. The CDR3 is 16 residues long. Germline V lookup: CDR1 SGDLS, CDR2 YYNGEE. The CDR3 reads CASSPKTVAEDYGYTF. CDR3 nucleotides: TGTGCCAGCAGTCCCAAAACAGTCGCGGAGGACTATGGCTACACCTTC.

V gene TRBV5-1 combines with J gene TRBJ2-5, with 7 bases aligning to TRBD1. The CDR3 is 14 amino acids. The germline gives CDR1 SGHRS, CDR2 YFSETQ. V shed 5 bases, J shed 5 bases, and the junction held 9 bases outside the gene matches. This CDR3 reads CASSVVRGQETQYF. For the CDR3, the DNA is TGCGCCAGCAGTGTGGTCCGGGGACAGGAGACCCAGTACTTC.

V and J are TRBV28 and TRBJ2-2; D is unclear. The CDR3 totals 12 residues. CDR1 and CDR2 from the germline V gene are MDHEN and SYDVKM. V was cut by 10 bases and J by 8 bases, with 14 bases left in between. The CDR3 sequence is CATSGPFGELFF. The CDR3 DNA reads TGTGCCACTTCCGGGCCCTTTGGGGAGCTGTTTTTT.

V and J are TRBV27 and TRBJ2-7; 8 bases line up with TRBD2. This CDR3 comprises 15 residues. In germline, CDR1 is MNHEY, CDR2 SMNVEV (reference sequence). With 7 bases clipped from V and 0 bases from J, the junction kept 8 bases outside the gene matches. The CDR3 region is CASNNQREISYEQYF. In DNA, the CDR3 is TGTGCCAGCAATAACCAGCGGGAGATCTCCTACGAGCAGTACTTC.

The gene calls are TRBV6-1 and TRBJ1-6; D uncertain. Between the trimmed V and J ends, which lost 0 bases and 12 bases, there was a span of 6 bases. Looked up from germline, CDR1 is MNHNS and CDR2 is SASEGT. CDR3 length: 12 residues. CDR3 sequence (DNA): TGTGCCAGCAGTGAAGCTGGCCAACCCCTCCACTTT. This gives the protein CASSEAGQPLHF.

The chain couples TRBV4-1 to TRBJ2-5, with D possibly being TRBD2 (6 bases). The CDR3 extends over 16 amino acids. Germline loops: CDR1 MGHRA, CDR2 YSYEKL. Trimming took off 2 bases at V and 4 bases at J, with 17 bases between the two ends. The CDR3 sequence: CASSQPGRDQGETQYF. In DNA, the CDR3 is TGCGCCAGCAGCCAACCCGGGCGGGATCAGGGAGAGACCCAGTACTTC.

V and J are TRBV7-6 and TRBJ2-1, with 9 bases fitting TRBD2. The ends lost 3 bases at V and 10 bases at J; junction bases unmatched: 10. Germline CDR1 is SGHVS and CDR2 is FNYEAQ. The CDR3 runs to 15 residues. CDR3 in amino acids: CASSLEGGRGEEQFF. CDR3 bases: TGTGCCAGCAGCTTGGAGGGCGGGAGGGGGGAAGAGCAGTTCTTC.

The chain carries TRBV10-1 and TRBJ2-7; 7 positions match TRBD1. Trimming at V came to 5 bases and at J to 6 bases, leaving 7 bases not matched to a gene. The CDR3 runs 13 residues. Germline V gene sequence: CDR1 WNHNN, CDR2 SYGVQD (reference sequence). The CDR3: CASSPGQTREQYF. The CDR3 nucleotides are TGCGCCAGCAGTCCGGGACAGACTCGCGAGCAGTACTTC.

CDR3 DNA sequence: TGTGCCAGCTCACCACCGAACAGTTTATCCTACGAGCAGTACTTC. As protein: CASSPPNSLSYEQYF. The rearrangement links TRBV18 to TRBJ2-7; D remains unclear. Germline V lookup: CDR1 KGHSH, CDR2 LQKENI. The CDR3 is 15 residues long. The germline V and J ends were trimmed by 0 bases and 1 base, with 10 bases remaining between them.

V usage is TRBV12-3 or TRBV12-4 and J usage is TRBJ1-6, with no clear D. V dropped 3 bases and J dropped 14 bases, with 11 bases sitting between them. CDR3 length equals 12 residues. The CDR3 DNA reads TGTGCCAGCAGTTTTGGGGAGGTGACCCTCCACTTT. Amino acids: CASSFGEVTLHF.

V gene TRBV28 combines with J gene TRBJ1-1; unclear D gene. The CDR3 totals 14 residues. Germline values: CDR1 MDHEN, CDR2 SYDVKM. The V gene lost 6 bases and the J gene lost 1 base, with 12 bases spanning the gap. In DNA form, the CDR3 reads TGTGCCAGCAGCAACTCGGGGTCGAACACTGAAGCTTTCTTT. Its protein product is CASSNSGSNTEAFF.

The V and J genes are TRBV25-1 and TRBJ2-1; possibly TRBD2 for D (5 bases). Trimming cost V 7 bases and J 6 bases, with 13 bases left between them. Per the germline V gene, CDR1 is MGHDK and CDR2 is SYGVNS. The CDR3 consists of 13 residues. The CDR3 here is CASTKPSGNEQFF. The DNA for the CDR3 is TGTGCCAGCACTAAGCCCAGCGGCAATGAGCAGTTCTTC.

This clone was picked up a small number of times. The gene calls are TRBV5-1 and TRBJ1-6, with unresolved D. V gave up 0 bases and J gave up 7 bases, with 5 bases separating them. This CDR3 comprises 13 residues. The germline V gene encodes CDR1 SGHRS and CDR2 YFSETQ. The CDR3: CASSLDWNSPLHF. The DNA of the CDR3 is TGCGCCAGCAGCTTGGATTGGAATTCACCCCTCCACTTT.

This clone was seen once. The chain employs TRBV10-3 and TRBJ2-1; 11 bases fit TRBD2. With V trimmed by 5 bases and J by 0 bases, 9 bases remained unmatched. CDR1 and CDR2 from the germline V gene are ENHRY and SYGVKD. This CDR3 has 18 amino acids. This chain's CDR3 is CAISSIGTSGGSYNEQFF. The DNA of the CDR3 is TGTGCCATCAGTTCTATAGGGACTAGCGGCGGCTCCTACAATGAGCAGTTCTTC.

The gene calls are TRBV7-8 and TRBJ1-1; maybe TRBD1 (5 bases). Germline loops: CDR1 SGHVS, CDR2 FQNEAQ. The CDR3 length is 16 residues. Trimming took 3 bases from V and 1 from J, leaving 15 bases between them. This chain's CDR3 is CASSLGGFSGNTEAFF. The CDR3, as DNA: TGTGCCAGCAGCTTGGGGGGGTTCAGTGGGAACACTGAAGCTTTCTTT.